The T cell receptor (beta chain) described here comes from a study of T cell changes during pregnancy in multiple sclerosis. CDR1 MNHEY and CDR2 SMNVEV come from the germline V gene (reference sequence). V lost 5 bases, J lost 5 bases, and 9 bases stayed unmatched. The CDR3 contains 14 residues. Sequenced by immunoSEQ multiplex PCR; TCRdb stores in-frame clones only, minus some. This table holds about 39,000 clones, over 80% found once. The sequences come from CD8+ T cells from peripheral blood mononuclear cells, collected before pregnancy. The clonotype originates from a female donor with multiple sclerosis, enrolled in a pregnancy study. V is TRBV27 and J is TRBJ2-7; 7 positions agree with TRBD1. The CDR3 is CASSPRQGAHEQYF. DNA of the CDR3: TGTGCCAGCAGTCCAAGACAGGGTGCCCACGAGCAGTACTTC.